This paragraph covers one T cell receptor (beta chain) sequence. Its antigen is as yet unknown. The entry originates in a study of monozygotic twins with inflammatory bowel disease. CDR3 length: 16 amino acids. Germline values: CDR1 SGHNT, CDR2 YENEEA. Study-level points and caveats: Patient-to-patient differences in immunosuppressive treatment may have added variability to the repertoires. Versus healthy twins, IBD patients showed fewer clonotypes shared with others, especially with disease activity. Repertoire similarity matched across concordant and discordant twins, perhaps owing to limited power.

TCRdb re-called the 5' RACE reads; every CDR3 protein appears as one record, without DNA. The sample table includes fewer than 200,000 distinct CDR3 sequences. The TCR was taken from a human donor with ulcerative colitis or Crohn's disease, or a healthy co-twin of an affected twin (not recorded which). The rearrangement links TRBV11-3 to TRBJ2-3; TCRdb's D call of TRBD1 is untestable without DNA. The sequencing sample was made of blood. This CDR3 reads CASSSRGRGGADTQYF.